These T cell receptor beta chains were read from a single sample in a study of blood T cell repertoires in COVID-19. Clones were read by immunoSEQ multiplex PCR, and TCRdb kept only the in-frame ones, dropping some. The sample includes 120,000 or so clones, about 88% of them seen just once. The specimen was peripheral blood. The receptors come from a man aged 60 to 75 with COVID-19, enrolled during active disease. The CDR3 runs from the conserved cysteine through the conserved F or W. The order of the fields is V gene, D gene, clone size, J gene, CDR3 DNA, CDR3 protein. D genes are given only for firm matches. Only part of the rows carry a size: once, few, many, or a class if the clone is expanded.

v_gene: TRBV18; d_gene: TRBD1; abundance: NA; j_gene: TRBJ1-1; CDR3nt: TGTGCCAGCTCACTGGGGACAGGGGACACTGAAGCTTTCTTT; CDR3aa: CASSLGTGDTEAFF
v_gene: TRBV23-1; d_gene: TRBD1; abundance: NA; j_gene: TRBJ1-4; CDR3nt: TGCGCCAGCAGTCAATACCGGGACAGGGCCTATGAAAAACTGTTTTTT; CDR3aa: CASSQYRDRAYEKLFF
v_gene: TRBV29-1; d_gene: TRBD2; abundance: NA; j_gene: TRBJ2-7; CDR3nt: TGCAGCGTGCCTATTACGGGGCGGGGGATTTGGGAGCAGTACTTC; CDR3aa: CSVPITGRGIWEQYF
v_gene: TRBV5-1; d_gene: TRBD2; abundance: NA; j_gene: TRBJ2-5; CDR3nt: TGCGCCAGCAGCTTGACTAGCGGAACTCCCCAAGAGACCCAGTACTTC; CDR3aa: CASSLTSGTPQETQYF
v_gene: TRBV11-3; d_gene: NA; abundance: NA; j_gene: TRBJ2-2; CDR3nt: TGTGCCAGCAGCTTAGATCCCGCTAACGGGGAGCTGTTTTTT; CDR3aa: CASSLDPANGELFF
v_gene: TRBV12-3/TRBV12-4; d_gene: NA; abundance: NA; j_gene: TRBJ1-1; CDR3nt: TGTGCCAGCAGGGAGGGACTTACTGAAGCTTTCTTT; CDR3aa: CASREGLTEAFF
v_gene: TRBV4-3; d_gene: TRBD2; abundance: NA; j_gene: TRBJ2-7; CDR3nt: TGCGCCAGCAGCCCTACAGGGACTCCGGGACTAGCGGGAGCGGTCTACGAGCAGTACTTC; CDR3aa: CASSPTGTPGLAGAVYEQYF
v_gene: TRBV6-1; d_gene: TRBD1; abundance: NA; j_gene: TRBJ1-2; CDR3nt: TGTGCCAGCAGTGAAGAGAGGGGGCGAGGGTATGGCTACACCTTC; CDR3aa: CASSEERGRGYGYTF
v_gene: TRBV19; d_gene: NA; abundance: NA; j_gene: TRBJ1-1; CDR3nt: TGTGCCAGTAGTGGAGCGGGAATACCTTTCGATGAAGCTTTCTTT; CDR3aa: CASSGAGIPFDEAFF
v_gene: TRBV28; d_gene: NA; abundance: NA; j_gene: TRBJ2-1; CDR3nt: TGTGCCAGCAGTACCCCTGTAGCCGGCAGGGGTCTTCTCAATGAGCAGTTCTTC; CDR3aa: CASSTPVAGRGLLNEQFF
v_gene: TRBV6-5; d_gene: NA; abundance: NA; j_gene: TRBJ1-2; CDR3nt: TGTGCCAGCAGTTACTCGTCTCAAAGCAGGGAAAGCTACACCTTC; CDR3aa: CASSYSSQSRESYTF
v_gene: TRBV11-2; d_gene: NA; abundance: NA; j_gene: TRBJ1-2; CDR3nt: TGTGCCAGCAGCTTAGCAGGGCGCGGCTACACCTTC; CDR3aa: CASSLAGRGYTF
v_gene: TRBV7-8; d_gene: TRBD2; abundance: NA; j_gene: TRBJ2-3; CDR3nt: TGTGCCAGCAGCTTAGCCTCCTCCAGGACTAGCGGGAGCACAGATACGCAGTATTTT; CDR3aa: CASSLASSRTSGSTDTQYF
v_gene: TRBV28; d_gene: TRBD1; abundance: NA; j_gene: TRBJ1-5; CDR3nt: TGTGCCAGCAGTTTGACAGGGGGCAATCAGCCCCAGCATTTT; CDR3aa: CASSLTGGNQPQHF
v_gene: TRBV5-1; d_gene: TRBD2; abundance: NA; j_gene: TRBJ2-5; CDR3nt: TGCGCCAGCAGCAAAGGGACTAGCGGGAGTGAGACCCAGTACTTC; CDR3aa: CASSKGTSGSETQYF
v_gene: TRBV28; d_gene: NA; abundance: NA; j_gene: TRBJ1-3; CDR3nt: TGTGCCAGCAGTTTACGGGGGGCCTCTGGAAACACCATATATTTT; CDR3aa: CASSLRGASGNTIYF
v_gene: TRBV18; d_gene: NA; abundance: NA; j_gene: TRBJ2-3; CDR3nt: TGTGCCAGCTCGGGGCTTCGTTCAGATACGCAGTATTTT; CDR3aa: CASSGLRSDTQYF
v_gene: TRBV7-3; d_gene: NA; abundance: NA; j_gene: TRBJ1-1; CDR3nt: TGTGCCAGCAGCGAGTATCAGAACACTGAAGCTTTCTTT; CDR3aa: CASSEYQNTEAFF
v_gene: TRBV11-3; d_gene: NA; abundance: few; j_gene: TRBJ2-1; CDR3nt: TGTGCCAGCAGCCCCGCGAACAATGAGCAGTTCTTC; CDR3aa: CASSPANNEQFF
v_gene: TRBV5-1; d_gene: NA; abundance: NA; j_gene: TRBJ2-1; CDR3nt: TGCGCCAGCAGCCCGCAGGGTAATGAGCAGTTCTTC; CDR3aa: CASSPQGNEQFF
v_gene: TRBV6-5; d_gene: TRBD1; abundance: NA; j_gene: TRBJ1-2; CDR3nt: TGTGCCAGCAGACAGACAGGGTTCGGCTACACCTTC; CDR3aa: CASRQTGFGYTF
v_gene: TRBV6-1; d_gene: TRBD2; abundance: NA; j_gene: TRBJ2-7; CDR3nt: TGTGCCAGCAGTGAAGCAACTCCAGGCCTAGCGGGAACTTCCTACGAGCAGTACTTC; CDR3aa: CASSEATPGLAGTSYEQYF
v_gene: TRBV28; d_gene: TRBD1; abundance: NA; j_gene: TRBJ1-6; CDR3nt: TGTGCCAGCAGTCGGAATGACAGGGATAATTCACCCCTCCACTTT; CDR3aa: CASSRNDRDNSPLHF
v_gene: TRBV4-2; d_gene: NA; abundance: NA; j_gene: TRBJ1-5; CDR3nt: TGTGCCAGCAGCCAAGCCGACGGGGGGACTCAGCCCCAGCATTTT; CDR3aa: CASSQADGGTQPQHF
v_gene: TRBV9; d_gene: TRBD1; abundance: NA; j_gene: TRBJ2-5; CDR3nt: TGTGCCAGCAGCGAGGGGACAGGGCAAGAGACCCAGTACTTC; CDR3aa: CASSEGTGQETQYF
v_gene: TRBV19; d_gene: TRBD1; abundance: NA; j_gene: TRBJ1-2; CDR3nt: TGTGCCAGTAGTATTTTGGACAGGGAGGGCTACACCTTC; CDR3aa: CASSILDREGYTF
v_gene: TRBV6-5; d_gene: NA; abundance: few; j_gene: TRBJ2-7; CDR3nt: TGTGCCAGCAGTTACTCATTTGGGACTTCTATGGACGAGCAGTACTTC; CDR3aa: CASSYSFGTSMDEQYF
v_gene: TRBV10-3; d_gene: TRBD1; abundance: NA; j_gene: TRBJ1-1; CDR3nt: TGTGCCATCAGTGAGACAGGGGACCACACTGAAGCTTTCTTT; CDR3aa: CAISETGDHTEAFF
v_gene: TRBV7-2; d_gene: NA; abundance: NA; j_gene: TRBJ2-4; CDR3nt: TGTGCCAGCAGCAGAGGATCAGGACAAGTCGAGTTCGCTCAGTACTTC; CDR3aa: CASSRGSGQVEFAQYF
v_gene: TRBV7-9; d_gene: TRBD2; abundance: NA; j_gene: TRBJ2-1; CDR3nt: TGTGCCAGCGTAGGGACTAACTACAATGAGCAGTTCTTC; CDR3aa: CASVGTNYNEQFF
v_gene: TRBV7-6; d_gene: TRBD1; abundance: NA; j_gene: TRBJ2-2; CDR3nt: TGTGCCAGCAGCTGGGGACAGGCAAACACCGGGGAGCTGTTTTTT; CDR3aa: CASSWGQANTGELFF
v_gene: TRBV10-3; d_gene: NA; abundance: NA; j_gene: TRBJ1-4; CDR3nt: TGTGCCATCAGTGAACGGTTTGACAGCCAAACTAATGAAAAACTGTTTTTT; CDR3aa: CAISERFDSQTNEKLFF
v_gene: TRBV18; d_gene: TRBD1; abundance: NA; j_gene: TRBJ2-7; CDR3nt: TGTGCCAGCTCACCCTCCGGGACAGGTGGGTACGAGCAGTACTTC; CDR3aa: CASSPSGTGGYEQYF
v_gene: TRBV18; d_gene: NA; abundance: few; j_gene: TRBJ1-2; CDR3nt: TGTGCCAGCTCACCGGCAGGGCACTATGGCTACACCTTC; CDR3aa: CASSPAGHYGYTF
v_gene: TRBV3-1/TRBV3-2; d_gene: NA; abundance: once; j_gene: TRBJ2-5; CDR3nt: TGTGCCAGCAGCCAAAGCGGGGAGACCCAGTACTTC; CDR3aa: CASSQSGETQYF
v_gene: TRBV12-3/TRBV12-4; d_gene: NA; abundance: NA; j_gene: TRBJ1-1; CDR3nt: TGTGCCAGCAGTCCAAGCGGGAACACTGAAGCTTTCTTT; CDR3aa: CASSPSGNTEAFF
v_gene: TRBV9; d_gene: NA; abundance: NA; j_gene: TRBJ1-5; CDR3nt: TGTGCCAGCAGCCCTCTCGGGGAGGGTGGGCAGCCCCAGCATTTT; CDR3aa: CASSPLGEGGQPQHF
v_gene: TRBV5-1; d_gene: NA; abundance: NA; j_gene: TRBJ1-1; CDR3nt: TGCGCCAGCAGCGGTCAGGTGGTGAACACTGAAGCTTTCTTT; CDR3aa: CASSGQVVNTEAFF
v_gene: TRBV28; d_gene: NA; abundance: NA; j_gene: TRBJ1-2; CDR3nt: TGTGCCAGCAGTTTGATCAGGGAAGGCTACACCTTC; CDR3aa: CASSLIREGYTF
v_gene: TRBV6-1; d_gene: NA; abundance: NA; j_gene: TRBJ2-2; CDR3nt: TGTGCCAGCAGTGAAGCGCCAGGGATTTTTACCGGGGAGCTGTTTTTT; CDR3aa: CASSEAPGIFTGELFF
v_gene: TRBV24-1; d_gene: TRBD1; abundance: NA; j_gene: TRBJ2-2; CDR3nt: TGTGCCACCAGTGGGACAGGACTCCTGAACACCGGGGAGCTGTTTTTT; CDR3aa: CATSGTGLLNTGELFF
v_gene: TRBV4-3; d_gene: TRBD1; abundance: NA; j_gene: TRBJ1-4; CDR3nt: TGCGCCAGCAGCCAGAGGACAGGGTTTGCAACTAATGAAAAACTGTTTTTT; CDR3aa: CASSQRTGFATNEKLFF
v_gene: TRBV21-1; d_gene: NA; abundance: NA; j_gene: TRBJ2-1; CDR3nt: TGTGCCAGCAGCAATACGTGCGGAGATGAGCAGTTCTTC; CDR3aa: CASSNTCGDEQFF
v_gene: TRBV9; d_gene: TRBD2; abundance: NA; j_gene: TRBJ2-1; CDR3nt: TGTGCCAGCAGCGCCTCCGGGACTAGCGGGGATGAGCAGTTCTTC; CDR3aa: CASSASGTSGDEQFF
v_gene: TRBV5-1; d_gene: TRBD2; abundance: NA; j_gene: TRBJ2-3; CDR3nt: TGCGCCAGCAGCCAAGCCGGGACTAGCGGGAGGAGGACAGATACGCAGTATTTT; CDR3aa: CASSQAGTSGRRTDTQYF
v_gene: TRBV6-2/TRBV6-3; d_gene: TRBD1; abundance: NA; j_gene: TRBJ1-3; CDR3nt: TGTGCCAGCAGCCTAGACAGGGCTGGAAACACCATATATTTT; CDR3aa: CASSLDRAGNTIYF
v_gene: TRBV3-1/TRBV3-2; d_gene: TRBD2; abundance: NA; j_gene: TRBJ2-1; CDR3nt: TGTGCCAGCAGCCAAGATAGCGGGAGGGTCAATGAGCAGTTCTTC; CDR3aa: CASSQDSGRVNEQFF